The T cell receptor beta chain described here comes from a study of human T cells and chemical hapten exposure. Ten or more counts support this clonotype. Time point specified: pre-sensitization, week 0. Noted treatment: therapeutic diphenylcyclopropenone sensitization with weekly scalp DPC. Unfractionated whole blood yielded the extracted total RNA. TCRdb re-called the RACE reads with MiXCR, one entry per CDR3 protein. The sample shows more than 300,000 distinct CDR3 sequences, 5.1% of them seen only once. V lost 4 bases and J lost 3, with 14 bases in between. In germline, CDR1 is SGHTA, CDR2 FQGNSA. This CDR3 comprises 15 residues.

The sample here was whole blood, taken in connection with sensitization to the hapten diphenylcyclopropenone (DPC). The chain uses TRBV7-2 and TRBJ2-3; a weak D match, TRBD2 (6 bases). The receptor comes from a woman aged 45-59 years with alopecia areata. Some clones in this sample may be carry-over from other donors' samples. The CDR3 sequence is CASSSGVPSTDTQYF. The CDR3 nucleotides read TGTGCCAGCAGCTCGGGGGTACCTTCTACAGATACGCAGTATTTT.